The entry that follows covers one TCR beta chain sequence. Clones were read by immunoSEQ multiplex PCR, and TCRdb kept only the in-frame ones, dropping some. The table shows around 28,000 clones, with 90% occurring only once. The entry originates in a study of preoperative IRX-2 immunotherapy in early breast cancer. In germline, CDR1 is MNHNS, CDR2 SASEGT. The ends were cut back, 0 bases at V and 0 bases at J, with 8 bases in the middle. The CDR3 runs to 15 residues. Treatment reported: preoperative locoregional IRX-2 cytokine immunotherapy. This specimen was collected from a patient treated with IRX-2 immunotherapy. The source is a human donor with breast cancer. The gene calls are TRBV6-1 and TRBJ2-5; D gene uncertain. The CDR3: CASSEAKADQETQYF. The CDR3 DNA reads TGTGCCAGCAGTGAAGCGAAGGCTGACCAAGAGACCCAGTACTTC.